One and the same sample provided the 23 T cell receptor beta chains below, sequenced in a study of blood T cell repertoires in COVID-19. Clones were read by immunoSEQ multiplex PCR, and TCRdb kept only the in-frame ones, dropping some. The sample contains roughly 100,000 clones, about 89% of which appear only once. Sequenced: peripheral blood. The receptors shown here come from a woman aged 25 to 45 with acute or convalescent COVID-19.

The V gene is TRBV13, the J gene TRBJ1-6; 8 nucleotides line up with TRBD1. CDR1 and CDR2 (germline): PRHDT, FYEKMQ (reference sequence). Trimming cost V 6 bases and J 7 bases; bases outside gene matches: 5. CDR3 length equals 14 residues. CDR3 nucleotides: TGTGCCAGCAGAACGGACAGGGACAATTCACCCCTCCACTTT. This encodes CASRTDRDNSPLHF.

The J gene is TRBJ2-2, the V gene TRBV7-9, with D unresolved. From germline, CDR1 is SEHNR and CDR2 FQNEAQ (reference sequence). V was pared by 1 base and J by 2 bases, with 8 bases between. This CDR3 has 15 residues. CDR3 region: CASSLVARNTGELFF. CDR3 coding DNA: TGTGCCAGCAGCTTAGTGGCCAGAAACACCGGGGAGCTGTTTTTT. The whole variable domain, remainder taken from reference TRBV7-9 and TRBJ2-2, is DTGVSQNPRHKITKRGQNVTFRCDPISEHNRLYWYRQTLGQGPEFLTYFQNEAQLEKSRLLSDRFSAERPKGSFSTLEIQRTEQGDSAMYLCASSLVARNTGELFFGEGSRLTVL.

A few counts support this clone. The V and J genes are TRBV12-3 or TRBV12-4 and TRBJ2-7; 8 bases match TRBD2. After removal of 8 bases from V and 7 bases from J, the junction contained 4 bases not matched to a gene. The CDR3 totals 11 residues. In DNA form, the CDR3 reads TGTGCCAGCCGGGGGGGGTTTGAGCAGTACTTC. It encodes CASRGGFEQYF.

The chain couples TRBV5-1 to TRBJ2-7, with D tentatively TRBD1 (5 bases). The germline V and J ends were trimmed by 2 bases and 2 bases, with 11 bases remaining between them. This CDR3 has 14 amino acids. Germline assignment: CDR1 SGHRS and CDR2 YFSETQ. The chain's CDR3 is CASSFGASTYEQYF. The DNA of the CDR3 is TGCGCCAGCAGCTTTGGGGCCAGCACCTACGAGCAGTACTTC.

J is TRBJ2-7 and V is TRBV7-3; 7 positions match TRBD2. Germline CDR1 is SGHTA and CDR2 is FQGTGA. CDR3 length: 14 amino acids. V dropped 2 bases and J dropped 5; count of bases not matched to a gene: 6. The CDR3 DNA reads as TGTGCCAGCAGCTTAGGAGGGAGCGGGGACGAGCAGTACTTC. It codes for CASSLGGSGDEQYF.

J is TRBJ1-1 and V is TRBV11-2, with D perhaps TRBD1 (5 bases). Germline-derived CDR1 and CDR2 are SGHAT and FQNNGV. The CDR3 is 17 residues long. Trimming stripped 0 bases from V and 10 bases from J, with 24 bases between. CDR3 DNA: TGTGCCAGCAGCTTAGATCCCAGGGCAATATTGGTTAGTGGAGCTTTCTTT. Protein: CASSLDPRAILVSGAFF.

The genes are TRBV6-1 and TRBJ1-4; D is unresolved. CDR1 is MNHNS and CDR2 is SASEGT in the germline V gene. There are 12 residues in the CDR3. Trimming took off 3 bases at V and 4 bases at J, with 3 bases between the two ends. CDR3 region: CASSDYNEKLFF. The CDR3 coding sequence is TGTGCCAGCAGTGATTATAATGAAAAACTGTTTTTT.

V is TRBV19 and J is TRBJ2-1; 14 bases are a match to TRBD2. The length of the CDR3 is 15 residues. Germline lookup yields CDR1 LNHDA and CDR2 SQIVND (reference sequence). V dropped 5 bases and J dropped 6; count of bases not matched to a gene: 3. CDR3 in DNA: TGTGCCAGTAGTCCGACTAGCGGGGGGGGCAATGAGCAGTTCTTC. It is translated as CASSPTSGGGNEQFF. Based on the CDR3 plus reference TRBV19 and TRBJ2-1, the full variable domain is DGGITQSPKYLFRKEGQNVTLSCEQNLNHDAMYWYRQDPGQGLRLIYYSQIVNDFQKGDIAEGYSVSREKKESFPLTVTSAQKNPTAFYLCASSPTSGGGNEQFFGPGTRLTVL.

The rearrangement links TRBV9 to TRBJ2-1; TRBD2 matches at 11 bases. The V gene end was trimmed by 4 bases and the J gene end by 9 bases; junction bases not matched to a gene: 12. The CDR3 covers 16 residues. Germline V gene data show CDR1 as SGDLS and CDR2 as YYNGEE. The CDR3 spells CASSPQTSGVGGEQFF. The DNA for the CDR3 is TGTGCCAGCAGCCCCCAGACTAGCGGGGTCGGGGGTGAGCAGTTCTTC.

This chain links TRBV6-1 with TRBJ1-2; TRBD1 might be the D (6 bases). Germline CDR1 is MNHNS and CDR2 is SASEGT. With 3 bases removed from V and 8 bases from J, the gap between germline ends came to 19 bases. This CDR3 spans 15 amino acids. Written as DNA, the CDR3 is TGTGCCAGCAGTGATGGGACATTATTTCCCGACGGCTACACCTTC. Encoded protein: CASSDGTLFPDGYTF.

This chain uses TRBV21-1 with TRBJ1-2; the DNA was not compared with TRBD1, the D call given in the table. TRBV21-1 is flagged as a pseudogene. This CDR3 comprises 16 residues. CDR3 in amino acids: CASSSQDRDRVYGYTF. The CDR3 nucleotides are TGTGCCAGCAGCAGCCAAGACCGGGACAGAGTCTATGGCTACACCTTC.

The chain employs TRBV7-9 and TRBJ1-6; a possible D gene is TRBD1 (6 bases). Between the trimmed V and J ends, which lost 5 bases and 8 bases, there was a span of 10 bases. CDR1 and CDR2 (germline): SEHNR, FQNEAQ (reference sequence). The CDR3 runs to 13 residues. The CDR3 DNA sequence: TGTGCCAGCAGCCCACAGGGAGATTCACCCCTCCACTTT. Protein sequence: CASSPQGDSPLHF. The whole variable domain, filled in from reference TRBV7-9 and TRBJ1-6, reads DTGVSQNPRHKITKRGQNVTFRCDPISEHNRLYWYRQTLGQGPEFLTYFQNEAQLEKSRLLSDRFSAERPKGSFSTLEIQRTEQGDSAMYLCASSPQGDSPLHFGNGTRLTVT.

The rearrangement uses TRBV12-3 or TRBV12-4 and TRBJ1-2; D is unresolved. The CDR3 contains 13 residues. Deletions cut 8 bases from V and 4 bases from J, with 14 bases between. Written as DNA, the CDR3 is TGTGCCAGCGCATTGCGGGGATCCTATGGCTACACCTTC. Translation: CASALRGSYGYTF.

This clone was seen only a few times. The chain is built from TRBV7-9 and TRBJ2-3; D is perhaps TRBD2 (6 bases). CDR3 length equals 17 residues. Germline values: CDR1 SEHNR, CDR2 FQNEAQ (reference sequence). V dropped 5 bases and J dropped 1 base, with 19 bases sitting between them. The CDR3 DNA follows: TGTGCCAGCAGCCCGTTGTTGGGACTCGCCGGCACAGATACGCAGTATTTT. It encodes CASSPLLGLAGTDTQYF.

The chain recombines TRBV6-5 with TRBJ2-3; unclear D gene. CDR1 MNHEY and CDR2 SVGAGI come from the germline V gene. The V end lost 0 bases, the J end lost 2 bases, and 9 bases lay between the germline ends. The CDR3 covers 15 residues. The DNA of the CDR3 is TGTGCCAGCAGTTACTCGAACACGTACACAGATACGCAGTATTTT. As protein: CASSYSNTYTDTQYF.

The CDR3 region is CASSYLQGLEQYF. DNA of the CDR3: TGTGCCAGCAGCTATCTACAGGGCCTCGAGCAGTACTTC. The rearrangement links TRBV7-2 to TRBJ2-7, with a tentative D call TRBD1 (6 bases). V was cut by 4 bases and J by 6 bases, with 13 bases left in between. Germline V lookup: CDR1 SGHTA, CDR2 FQGNSA. There are 13 residues in the CDR3.

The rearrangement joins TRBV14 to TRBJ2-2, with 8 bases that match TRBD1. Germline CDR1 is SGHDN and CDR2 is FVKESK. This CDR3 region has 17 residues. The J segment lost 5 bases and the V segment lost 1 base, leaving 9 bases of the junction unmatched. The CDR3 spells CASSQGLQGAGTGELFF. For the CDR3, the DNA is TGTGCCAGCAGCCAAGGTCTCCAGGGGGCCGGGACCGGGGAGCTGTTTTTT.

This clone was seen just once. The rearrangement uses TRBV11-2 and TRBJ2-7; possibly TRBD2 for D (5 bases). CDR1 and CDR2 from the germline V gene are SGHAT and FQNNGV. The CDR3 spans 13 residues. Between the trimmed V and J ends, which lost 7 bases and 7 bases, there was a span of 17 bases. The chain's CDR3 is CASTLPGYVEQYF. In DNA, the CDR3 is TGTGCCAGCACGCTACCGGGATATGTAGAGCAGTACTTC.

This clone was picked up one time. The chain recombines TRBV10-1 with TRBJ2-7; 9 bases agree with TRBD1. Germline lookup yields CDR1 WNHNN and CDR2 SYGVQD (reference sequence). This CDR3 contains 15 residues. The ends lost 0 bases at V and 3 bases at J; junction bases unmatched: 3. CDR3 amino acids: CASSESRQGGYEQYF. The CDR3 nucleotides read TGCGCCAGCAGTGAGTCAAGACAGGGGGGCTACGAGCAGTACTTC.

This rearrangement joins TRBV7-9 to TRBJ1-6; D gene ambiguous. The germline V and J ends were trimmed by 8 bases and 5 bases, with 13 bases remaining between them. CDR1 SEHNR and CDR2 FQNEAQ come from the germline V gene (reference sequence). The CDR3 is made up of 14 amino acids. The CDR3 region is CASAPGGNNSPLHF. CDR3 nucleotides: TGTGCCAGCGCCCCAGGAGGGAATAATTCACCCCTCCACTTT.

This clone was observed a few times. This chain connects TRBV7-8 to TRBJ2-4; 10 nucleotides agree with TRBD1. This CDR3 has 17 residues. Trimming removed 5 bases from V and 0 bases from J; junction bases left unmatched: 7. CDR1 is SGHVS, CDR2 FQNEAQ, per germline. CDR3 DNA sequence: TGTGCCAGCAGCCCAAACGACAGGGGGCTAGCCAAAAACATTCAGTACTTC. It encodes CASSPNDRGLAKNIQYF. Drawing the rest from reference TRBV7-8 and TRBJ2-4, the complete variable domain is GAGVSQSPRYKVAKRGQDVALRCDPISGHVSLFWYQQALGQGPEFLTYFQNEAQLDKSGLPSDRFFAERPEGSVSTLKIQRTQQEDSAVYLCASSPNDRGLAKNIQYFGAGTRLSVL.

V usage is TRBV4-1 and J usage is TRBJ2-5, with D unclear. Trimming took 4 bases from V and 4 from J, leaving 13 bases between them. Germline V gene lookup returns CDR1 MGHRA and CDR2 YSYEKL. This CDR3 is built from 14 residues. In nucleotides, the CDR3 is TGCGCCAGCAGCCCGTACCGAGGCATAGAGACCCAGTACTTC. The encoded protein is CASSPYRGIETQYF.

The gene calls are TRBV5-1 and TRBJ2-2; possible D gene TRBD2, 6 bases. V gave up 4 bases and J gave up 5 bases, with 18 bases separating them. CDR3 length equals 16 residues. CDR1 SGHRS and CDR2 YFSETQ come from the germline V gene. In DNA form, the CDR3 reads TGCGCCAGCAGCCCTCCGGGACTCCGAGGGACCGGGGAGCTGTTTTTT. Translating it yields CASSPPGLRGTGELFF.